This T cell receptor beta chain stems from a study of vaccination effects on CD4 cells after COVID-19. Study outcomes and limitations: Late post-vaccination samples showed marked contraction of infection- and vaccine-induced clones. There were few convalescent patients in the study and no early post-infection timepoints.

The method was immunoSEQ multiplex PCR; TCRdb's version includes in-frame clones alone and lacks a portion of them. Of about 55,000 clones listed, roughly two thirds were seen once; the top ten hold approximately 20%. Unmatched junction bases numbered 8, after V lost 2 bases and J lost 9 bases. There are 14 residues in the CDR3. From germline, CDR1 is MNHNY and CDR2 SVGAGI (reference sequence). Points on this clone: No antigen is known for it.

Viral peptide pools were used in the ViraFEST assay to expand antigen-specific CD4+ T cells, and sequencing came afterward. Culturing for roughly 9 days preceded CD4+ T cell isolation. Vaccine recipients, nucleocapsid antibody negative, had no prior SARS-CoV-2 infection. Researchers swapped half the medium for IL-2 medium on both days 3 and 7. The source of this sequence is a human donor who received a COVID-19 vaccine. The material sequenced was CD4+ T cells from PBMCs cultured with SARS-CoV-2 spike peptides, taken before COVID-19 vaccination. The rearrangement joins TRBV6-6 to TRBJ2-7; the match to TRBD1 covers 9 bases. The CDR3 DNA reads as TGTGCCAGCAGTTACGACAGGGGGTTAGGGGGGCAGTACTTC. This sequence encodes CASSYDRGLGGQYF.